The rows below give T cell receptor beta chains drawn from one sample of a study of blood T cell repertoires in COVID-19. TCRdb's table, derived via immunoSEQ multiplex PCR, lists solely in-frame clones and lacks some. The sample consists of roughly 250,000 clones, around 82% of them appearing once. The sequenced material came from peripheral blood. The receptor source for this set is a person aged 65-85 years with COVID-19, enrolled during active disease. CDR3s include the opening cysteine and the closing phenylalanine or tryptophan. Each record gives: CDR3 DNA, CDR3 protein, V gene, clone size, J gene, D gene. D genes are given only for firm matches. Only some rows state a clone size, as once, few, many or a class for expanded clones.

TGTGCCAGCAGCGCCCAACGACCGGGACAGGGGGCGTCCACCTACGAGCAGTACTTC CASSAQRPGQGASTYEQYF TRBV7-2 NA TRBJ2-7 TRBD1
TGTGCCACCTTTTTAACTAGCGGGAGGTGCGAGCAGTACTTC CATFLTSGRCEQYF TRBV27 NA TRBJ2-7 TRBD2
TGTGCCAGCAGCTTGGATCAGGGGGTCCCGAACACTGAAGCTTTCTTT CASSLDQGVPNTEAFF TRBV5-6 NA TRBJ1-1 TRBD1
TGTGCCAGCAGATCCGCGGGCAATCAGCCCCAGCATTTT CASRSAGNQPQHF TRBV6-5 NA TRBJ1-5 NA
TGTGCCAGCAGGTCATTTGGGGCCAACGTCCTGACTTTC CASRSFGANVLTF TRBV27 NA TRBJ2-6 NA
TGTGCCAGCAGACATACCCGTGGGGGCTCAACTAATGAAAAACTGTTTTTT CASRHTRGGSTNEKLFF TRBV7-9 NA TRBJ1-4 NA
TGTGCCAGCAGACTGACGACAGGGCGCTCCGGGGAGCTGTTTTTT CASRLTTGRSGELFF TRBV28 NA TRBJ2-2 TRBD1
TGTGCCAGCAGCTTAGTACCGGTCTCTGGGGCCAACGTCCTGACTTTC CASSLVPVSGANVLTF TRBV7-2 NA TRBJ2-6 NA
TGTGCCAGCAGGACGGACAGGGGGAAGTACTTC CASRTDRGKYF TRBV27 NA TRBJ2-7 TRBD1
TGTGCCAGCAGACGGCCGGGGGTAAGCTCCTACGAGCAGTACTTC CASRRPGVSSYEQYF TRBV5-5 NA TRBJ2-7 NA
TGTGCCAGTAGAAGTGCGGGACAGGGTTTTTCACCCCTCCACTTT CASRSAGQGFSPLHF TRBV19 once TRBJ1-6 TRBD1
TGTGCCAGTAGCCTAGGGCAGGGGGCAGACCAGCCCCAGCATTTT CASSLGQGADQPQHF TRBV19 NA TRBJ1-5 TRBD1
TGTGCCAGTAGTATAGTGCACAGGCCAGGAGAAGCTTTCTTT CASSIVHRPGEAFF TRBV19 NA TRBJ1-1 NA
TGTGTCAGTAGTATTTCAGAAAACACTGAAGCTTTCTTT CVSSISENTEAFF TRBV19 NA TRBJ1-1 NA
TGTGCCAGTAGAACCGCGGGGGGGTCCGACACCGGGGAGCTGTTTTTT CASRTAGGSDTGELFF TRBV19 NA TRBJ2-2 TRBD2
TGTGCCAGCAGCTCCACCCCGGGACTTTTTACGCAGTATTTT CASSSTPGLFTQYF TRBV7-3 NA TRBJ2-3 NA
TGTGCCAGCAGCTACAGCGGGGGGGCTGGGCTCGAGCAGTACTTC CASSYSGGAGLEQYF TRBV7-2 NA TRBJ2-7 TRBD2
TGCGCCAGCAGCAGGCGAGACGGGGGAACTGAAGCTTTCTTT CASSRRDGGTEAFF TRBV5-1 NA TRBJ1-1 NA
TGTGCCAGCAGCTTAGCGTCCGGCGCGGGGAACACTGAAGCTTTCTTT CASSLASGAGNTEAFF TRBV7-2 NA TRBJ1-1 NA
TGTGCCAGCAGCCCTTATTCCGGGGAATACACTGAAGCTTTCTTT CASSPYSGEYTEAFF TRBV7-9 NA TRBJ1-1 NA
TGTGCCAGCTCACGACAGGCCCAAGAGACCCAGTACTTC CASSRQAQETQYF TRBV18 once TRBJ2-5 NA
TGTGCCAGCAGACAAGGGGGCTATGAGCAGTACTTC CASRQGGYEQYF TRBV27 NA TRBJ2-7 TRBD1
TGTGCCAGCAGCACATATAGGGGGACAGGGGCCTATGGCTACACCTTC CASSTYRGTGAYGYTF TRBV7-9 NA TRBJ1-2 TRBD1